These 22 T cell receptor beta chains originate from one sample sequenced in a study of shared clonotypes between healthy human individuals. Data came from immunoSEQ multiplex PCR; TCRdb stores just in-frame clones and leaves some out. Of under 1 million clones listed, around 96% are singletons. Positively selected for CCR7, the CD45RO-negative cells used as naive CD8 cells excluded terminally differentiated effector memory CD45RA+ cells. The sequenced sample consisted of naive CD8+ T cells sorted from blood. These receptors originate from a man aged 25 to 45 in good health.

The CDR3 is CASSFSGGGFRNQPQHF. The CDR3 nucleotides read TGTGCCAGCAGCTTTTCCGGAGGCGGATTCCGCAATCAGCCCCAGCATTTT. This chain joins TRBV7-9 and TRBJ1-5; D not resolved. The CDR3 has 17 amino acids. V shed 3 bases and J shed 2 bases, with 17 bases lying between them. Germline V lookup: CDR1 SEHNR, CDR2 FQNEAQ (reference sequence).

The chain combines TRBV15 with TRBJ2-7, with TRBD2 as a possible D gene (6 bases). The V end lost 0 bases, the J end lost 2 bases, and 14 bases lay between the germline ends. Looked up from germline, CDR1 is LNHNV and CDR2 is YYDKDF (reference sequence). The CDR3 loop spans 16 amino acids. The CDR3 coding sequence is TGTGCCACCAGCAGAGATCGTCTGCGGGGTACCTACGAGCAGTACTTC. This sequence encodes CATSRDRLRGTYEQYF. Combining the CDR3 with reference TRBV15 and TRBJ2-7 gives the whole variable domain DAMVIQNPRYQVTQFGKPVTLSCSQTLNHNVMYWYQQKSSQAPKLLFHYYDKDFNNEADTPDNFQSRRPNTSFCFLDIRSPGLGDTAMYLCATSRDRLRGTYEQYFGPGTRLTVT.

The J gene is TRBJ2-2, the V gene TRBV5-1; a possible D gene is TRBD1 (6 bases). The CDR3 contains 15 residues. With 0 bases removed from V and 5 bases from J, the gap between germline ends came to 11 bases. Germline V gene sequence: CDR1 SGHRS, CDR2 YFSETQ. The CDR3 coding sequence is TGCGCCAGCAGCTTGGTTCAGGGGCGTACCGGGGAGCTGTTTTTT. As protein: CASSLVQGRTGELFF.

V is TRBV9 and J is TRBJ2-3; D ambiguous. The V gene lost 0 bases and the J gene lost 4 bases, with 9 bases spanning the gap. The CDR3 consists of 14 residues. CDR1 and CDR2 (germline): SGDLS, YYNGEE. Here the CDR3 reads CASSVDGVADTQYF. CDR3 nucleotide sequence: TGTGCCAGCAGCGTAGACGGAGTAGCAGATACGCAGTATTTT.

The CDR3 reads CASSRTGNEQFF. The CDR3 DNA follows: TGTGCCAGCAGTCGAACGGGTAATGAGCAGTTCTTC. The gene calls are TRBV27 and TRBJ2-1, with no clear D. V gave up 5 bases and J gave up 7 bases, with 9 bases separating them. Germline V gives CDR1 MNHEY, CDR2 SMNVEV (reference sequence). CDR3 length equals 12 residues.

J is TRBJ2-1 and V is TRBV4-1; 11 bases line up with TRBD2. With V trimmed by 1 base and J by 2 bases, 4 bases remained unmatched. Germline V gives CDR1 MGHRA, CDR2 YSYEKL. This CDR3 spans 17 amino acids. Here the CDR3 DNA reads TGCGCCAGCAGCCAAGGCCAGGGACTAGCGGCCTACAATGAGCAGTTCTTC. Residues: CASSQGQGLAAYNEQFF.

The V call is TRBV2, the J call TRBJ1-2; 7 bases match TRBD1. In germline, CDR1 is SNHLY, CDR2 FYNNEI. Losses at the gene ends were 7 bases for V and 0 bases for J; bases not matched to a gene: 8. This CDR3 has 15 amino acids. CDR3 DNA sequence: TGTGCCAGCAAGCGGGCAGGGGGATCTAACTATGGCTACACCTTC. It encodes CASKRAGGSNYGYTF.

The CDR3 nucleotides read TGCAGCGTTGGGACAGCTAATGAAAAACTGTTTTTT. Translating it yields CSVGTANEKLFF. This chain uses TRBV29-1 with TRBJ1-4; possible D gene TRBD1, 6 bases. There are 12 residues in the CDR3. The germline CDR1 and CDR2 sequences are SQVTM and ANQGSEA. V lost 4 bases and J 3 bases, leaving 6 bases between the germline ends.

This chain links TRBV7-3 with TRBJ2-3; 7 nucleotides align to TRBD2. The CDR3 has 16 amino acids. In germline, CDR1 is SGHTA, CDR2 FQGTGA. The V segment lost 3 bases and the J segment 5 bases; nucleotides outside the gene matches: 11. In nucleotides, the CDR3 is TGTGCCAGCAGCTTTGCGGCGGGAGAGTTCATAGATACGCAGTATTTT. Translation: CASSFAAGEFIDTQYF.

The chain links TRBV19 to TRBJ1-2; D ambiguous. This CDR3 is built from 15 residues. CDR1 and CDR2 (germline): LNHDA, SQIVND (reference sequence). The V end lost 7 bases, the J end lost 6 bases, and 21 bases lay between the germline ends. The CDR3 bases are TGTGCCAGTAACCATAAAGGAGGCGGCTGGGATGGCTACACCTTC. It is translated as CASNHKGGGWDGYTF.

Remarks on this clone: Other DNA sequences within the sample encode an identical CDR3. CDR3 nucleotides: TGCAGCGTCGTCGGACAGGGATCCTACAATGAGCAGTTCTTC. Its translation is CSVVGQGSYNEQFF. J is TRBJ2-1 and V is TRBV29-1, with 8 bases matching TRBD1. The CDR3 has 14 amino acids. J gave up 1 base and V 6 bases, and 5 bases lay outside the gene matches. CDR1 and CDR2 (germline): SQVTM, ANQGSEA.

The V and J genes are TRBV7-9 and TRBJ2-1; D uncertain. The germline V gene has CDR1 SEHNR and CDR2 FQNEAQ (reference sequence). V lost 5 bases and J 11 bases, leaving 4 bases between the germline ends. The CDR3 sequence is 9 residues long. The CDR3 reads CASSHQQFF. The CDR3 nucleotides read TGTGCCAGCAGCCACCAGCAGTTCTTC.

The CDR3 bases are TGTGCCAGCAGCGTAACGTATTACCCACAAAGTCGGGCCAACGTCCTGACTTTC. This sequence encodes CASSVTYYPQSRANVLTF. The genes are TRBV7-8 and TRBJ2-6; unclear D gene. The CDR3 length is 18 residues. Germline V CDR1 and CDR2: SGHVS, FQNEAQ. The ends were cut back, 5 bases at V and 5 bases at J, with 22 bases in the middle.

The chain uses TRBV28 and TRBJ2-7; TRBD2 is a possible D gene (6 bases). There are 14 residues in the CDR3. The ends were cut back, 6 bases at V and 6 bases at J, with 18 bases in the middle. The germline gives CDR1 MDHEN, CDR2 SYDVKM. The CDR3 region is CASSWTGLAIEQYF. As DNA, the CDR3 is TGTGCCAGCAGCTGGACTGGGCTAGCGATCGAGCAGTACTTC.

This clone was picked up a small number of times. This chain connects TRBV4-3 to TRBJ1-5, with D perhaps TRBD1 (5 bases). CDR3 length equals 17 residues. Trimming removed 1 base from V and 5 bases from J, with 18 bases in between. Germline values: CDR1 LGHNA, CDR2 YSLEER. The CDR3 is CASSQGVGPEGHQPQHF. The CDR3 coding sequence is TGCGCCAGCAGCCAAGGTGTCGGCCCGGAGGGACATCAGCCCCAGCATTTT.

This chain connects TRBV9 to TRBJ2-1; 9 nucleotides line up with TRBD2. This CDR3 spans 15 amino acids. Losses at the gene ends were 6 bases for V and 10 bases for J; bases not matched to a gene: 14. Germline lookup yields CDR1 SGDLS and CDR2 YYNGEE. The DNA for the CDR3 is TGTGCCAGCACCTGGTCTAGCGGGGCCGGTATGGAGCAGTTCTTC. This sequence encodes CASTWSSGAGMEQFF. Variable domain in full (rest from reference TRBV9 and TRBJ2-1): DSGVTQTPKHLITATGQRVTLRCSPRSGDLSVYWYQQSLDQGLQFLIQYYNGEERAKGNILERFSAQQFPDLHSELNLSSLELGDSALYFCASTWSSGAGMEQFFGPGTRLTVL.

This rearrangement joins TRBV5-1 to TRBJ2-1; D not certain. Per the germline V gene, CDR1 is SGHRS and CDR2 is YFSETQ. V lost 0 bases and J lost 4, with 2 bases in between. This CDR3 has 12 amino acids. CDR3 bases: TGCGCCAGCAGCTTGGCTTACAATGAGCAGTTCTTC. Amino acid sequence: CASSLAYNEQFF.

V usage is TRBV19 and J usage is TRBJ2-3; TRBD1 agrees at 7 bases. CDR3 size: 14 residues. CDR1 is LNHDA and CDR2 is SQIVND in the germline V gene (reference sequence). After removal of 5 bases from V and 3 bases from J, the junction contained 5 bases not matched to a gene. The DNA of the CDR3 is TGTGCCAGTAGTGCGGACAGGAGGACAGATACGCAGTATTTT. Protein: CASSADRRTDTQYF.

The chain employs TRBV18 and TRBJ2-7; D is ambiguous. Looked up from germline, CDR1 is KGHSH and CDR2 is LQKENI. The CDR3 covers 13 residues. The V end was cut by 2 bases, the J end by 3 bases, with 8 bases between. CDR3 in DNA: TGTGCCAGCTCACCAGGGATGATCTACGAGCAGTACTTC. Protein sequence: CASSPGMIYEQYF.

This chain uses TRBV11-1 with TRBJ2-1; 11 nucleotides match TRBD2. This CDR3 is built from 15 residues. V shed 5 bases, J shed 10 bases, and the junction held 10 bases outside the gene matches. Germline V gene data show CDR1 as SGHAT and CDR2 as FQDESV (reference sequence). CDR3 residues: CASSPLVGLADEQFF. CDR3 bases: TGTGCCAGCAGCCCCCTCGTGGGACTAGCGGACGAGCAGTTCTTC.

CDR3 sequence (DNA): TGTGCCAGCAGCGTAGAGGGGACGAACACTGAAGCTTTCTTT. Protein: CASSVEGTNTEAFF. The chain joins TRBV9 to TRBJ1-1; the D gene is possibly TRBD1 (5 bases). Germline V CDR1 and CDR2: SGDLS, YYNGEE. Trimming pared 0 bases from V and 1 base from J, leaving 7 bases between. This CDR3 has 14 residues.

V gene TRBV7-9 combines with J gene TRBJ1-2; 7 nucleotides line up with TRBD1. After removal of 4 bases from V and 4 bases from J, the junction contained 9 bases not matched to a gene. CDR3 length equals 15 residues. CDR1 and CDR2 (germline): SEHNR, FQNEAQ (reference sequence). In nucleotides, the CDR3 is TGTGCCAGCAGCTCCCCCTTCGACAGGGTCTATGGCTACACCTTC. Amino acid sequence: CASSSPFDRVYGYTF.